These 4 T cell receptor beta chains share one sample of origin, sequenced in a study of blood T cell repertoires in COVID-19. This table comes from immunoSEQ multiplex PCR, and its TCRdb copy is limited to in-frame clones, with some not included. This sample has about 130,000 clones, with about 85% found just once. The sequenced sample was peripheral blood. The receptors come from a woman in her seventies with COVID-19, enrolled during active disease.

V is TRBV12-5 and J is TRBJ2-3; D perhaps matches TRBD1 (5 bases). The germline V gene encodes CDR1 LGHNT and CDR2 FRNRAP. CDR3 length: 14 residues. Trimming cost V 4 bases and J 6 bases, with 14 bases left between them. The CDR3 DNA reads TGTGCTAGTGGTTGGGGCAGGGATGGGGATACGCAGTATTTT. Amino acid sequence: CASGWGRDGDTQYF.

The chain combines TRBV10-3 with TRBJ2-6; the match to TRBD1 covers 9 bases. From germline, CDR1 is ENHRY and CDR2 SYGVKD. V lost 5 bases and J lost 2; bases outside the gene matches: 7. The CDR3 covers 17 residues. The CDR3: CAISIRDRVPGANVLTF. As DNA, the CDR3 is TGTGCCATCAGTATCCGGGACAGGGTTCCTGGGGCCAACGTCCTGACTTTC.

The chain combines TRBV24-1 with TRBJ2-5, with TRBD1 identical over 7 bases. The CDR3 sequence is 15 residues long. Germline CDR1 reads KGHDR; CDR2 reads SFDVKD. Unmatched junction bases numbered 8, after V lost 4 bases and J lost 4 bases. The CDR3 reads CATSENRGTGETQYF. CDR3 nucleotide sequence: TGTGCCACCAGTGAAAACAGGGGCACGGGAGAGACCCAGTACTTC.

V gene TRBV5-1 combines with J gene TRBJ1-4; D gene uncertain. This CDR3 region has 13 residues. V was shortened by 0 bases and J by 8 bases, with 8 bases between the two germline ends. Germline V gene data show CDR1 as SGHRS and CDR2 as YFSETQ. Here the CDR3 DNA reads TGCGCCAGCAGCTTGGGAGGTTTAGAAAAACTGTTTTTT. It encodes CASSLGGLEKLFF.